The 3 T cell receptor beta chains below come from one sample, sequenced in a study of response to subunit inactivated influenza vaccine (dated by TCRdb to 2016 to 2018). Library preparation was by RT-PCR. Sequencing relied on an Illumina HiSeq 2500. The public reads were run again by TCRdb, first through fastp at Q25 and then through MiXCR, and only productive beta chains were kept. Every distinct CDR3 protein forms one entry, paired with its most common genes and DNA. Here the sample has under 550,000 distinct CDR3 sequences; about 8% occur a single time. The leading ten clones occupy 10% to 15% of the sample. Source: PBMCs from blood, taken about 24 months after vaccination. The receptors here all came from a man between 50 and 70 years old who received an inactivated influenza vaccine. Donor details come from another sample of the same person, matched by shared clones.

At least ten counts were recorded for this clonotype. The CDR3 is CASSDSFLPPNTEAFF. CDR3 coding DNA: TGTGCCAGCAGTGACAGTTTTTTGCCCCCGAACACTGAAGCTTTCTTT. This chain connects TRBV6-4 to TRBJ1-1; D call uncertain. This CDR3 comprises 16 residues. V gave up 2 bases and J gave up 1 base, with 14 bases separating them. CDR1 MRHNA and CDR2 SNTAGT come from the germline V gene.

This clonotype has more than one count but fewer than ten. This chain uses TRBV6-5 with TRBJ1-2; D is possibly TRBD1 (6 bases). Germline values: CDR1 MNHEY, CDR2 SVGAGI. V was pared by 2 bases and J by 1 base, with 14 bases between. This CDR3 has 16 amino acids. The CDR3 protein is CASSYGDKNLNYGYTF. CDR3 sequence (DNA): TGTGCCAGCAGTTACGGGGACAAGAATCTTAACTATGGCTACACCTTC.

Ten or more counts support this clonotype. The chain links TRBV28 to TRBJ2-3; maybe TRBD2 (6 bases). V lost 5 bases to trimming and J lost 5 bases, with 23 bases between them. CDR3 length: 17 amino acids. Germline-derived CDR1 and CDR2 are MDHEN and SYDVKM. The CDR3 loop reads CASSPMRDELKGDTQYF. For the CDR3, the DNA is TGTGCCAGCAGTCCGATGCGGGACGAGTTAAAGGGAGATACGCAGTATTTT.